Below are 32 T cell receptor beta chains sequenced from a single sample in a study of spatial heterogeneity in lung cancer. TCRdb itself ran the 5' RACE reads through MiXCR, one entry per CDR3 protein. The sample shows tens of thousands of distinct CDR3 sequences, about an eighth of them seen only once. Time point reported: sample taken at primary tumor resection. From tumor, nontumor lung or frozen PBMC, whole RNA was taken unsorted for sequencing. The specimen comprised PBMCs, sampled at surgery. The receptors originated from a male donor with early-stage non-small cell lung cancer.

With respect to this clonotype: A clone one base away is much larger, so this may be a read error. Written as DNA, the CDR3 is TGTGCCAGCAGCTTAAGGGGGAACTCCTACGCGCAGTACTTC. Its translation: CASSLRGNSYAQYF. This chain links TRBV11-3 with TRBJ2-7; a weak D match, TRBD1 (6 bases). Germline V gene sequence: CDR1 SGHNT, CDR2 YENEEA. The CDR3 sequence is 14 residues long.

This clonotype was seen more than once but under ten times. The CDR3 here is CASSPSPNGAGETQYF. The CDR3 coding sequence is TGTGCCAGCAGTCCATCCCCCAACGGGGCTGGAGAGACCCAGTACTTC. V gene TRBV27 combines with J gene TRBJ2-5; D tentatively fits TRBD1 or TRBD2 (5 bases each). The CDR3 consists of 16 residues. Germline V gives CDR1 MNHEY, CDR2 SMNVEV (reference sequence). Trimming took 5 bases from V and 4 from J, leaving 20 bases between them.

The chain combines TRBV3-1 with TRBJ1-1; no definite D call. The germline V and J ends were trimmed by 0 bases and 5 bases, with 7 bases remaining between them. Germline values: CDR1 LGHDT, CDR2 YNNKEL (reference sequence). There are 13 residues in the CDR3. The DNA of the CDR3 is TGTGCCAGCAGCCAAGAGAGAGATACTGAAGCTTTCTTT. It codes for CASSQERDTEAFF.

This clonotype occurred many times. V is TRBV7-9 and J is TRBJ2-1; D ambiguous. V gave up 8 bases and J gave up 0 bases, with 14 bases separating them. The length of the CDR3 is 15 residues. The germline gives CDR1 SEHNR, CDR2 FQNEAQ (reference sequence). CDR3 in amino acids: CASSAGRSSYNEQFF. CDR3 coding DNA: TGTGCCAGCTCCGCCGGGCGTAGCTCCTACAATGAGCAGTTCTTC.

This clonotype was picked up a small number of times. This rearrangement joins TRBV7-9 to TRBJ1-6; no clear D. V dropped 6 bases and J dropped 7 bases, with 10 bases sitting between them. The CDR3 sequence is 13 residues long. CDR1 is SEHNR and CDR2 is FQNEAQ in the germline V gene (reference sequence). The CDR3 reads CASSLTANSPLHF. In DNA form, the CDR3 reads TGTGCCAGCAGTCTCACGGCGAATTCACCCCTCCACTTT. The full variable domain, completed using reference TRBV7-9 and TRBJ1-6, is DTGVSQNPRHKITKRGQNVTFRCDPISEHNRLYWYRQTLGQGPEFLTYFQNEAQLEKSRLLSDRFSAERPKGSFSTLEIQRTEQGDSAMYLCASSLTANSPLHFGNGTRLTVT.

The CDR3 coding sequence is TGTGCCAGCAGCTTAGATGGACTAGCTTTTACCTACACAGATACGCAGTATTTT. Translation gives CASSLDGLAFTYTDTQYF. The gene calls are TRBV5-8 and TRBJ2-3, with TRBD2 matching 8 bases. This CDR3 has 18 amino acids. Germline V gene data show CDR1 as SGHTS and CDR2 as YDEGEE. After removal of 2 bases from V and 2 bases from J, the junction contained 13 bases not matched to a gene.

The CDR3 DNA reads as TGTGCCAGCAGTGCGAGCTCTGGCAGGCAGCTAATCTATGGCTACACCTTC. This codes for CASSASSGRQLIYGYTF. The V gene is TRBV25-1, the J gene TRBJ1-2; D not resolved. V shed 4 bases and J shed 4 bases, with 22 bases lying between them. The CDR3 is 17 amino acids. In germline, CDR1 is MGHDK, CDR2 SYGVNS.

The CDR3: CAISDGGGTLSPGGEQFF. CDR3 nucleotide sequence: TGTGCCATCAGTGATGGGGGAGGGACTTTAAGCCCCGGGGGTGAGCAGTTCTTC. J is TRBJ2-1 and V is TRBV10-3; 7 nucleotides align to TRBD2. The CDR3 covers 18 residues. CDR1 is ENHRY and CDR2 is SYGVKD in the germline V gene. The ends lost 3 bases at V and 9 bases at J; junction bases unmatched: 20.

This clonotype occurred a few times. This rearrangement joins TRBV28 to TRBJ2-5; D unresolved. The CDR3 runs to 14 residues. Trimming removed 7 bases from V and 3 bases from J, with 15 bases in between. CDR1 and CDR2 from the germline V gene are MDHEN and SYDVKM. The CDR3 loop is CASNPQWAKETQYF. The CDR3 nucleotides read TGTGCCAGCAATCCTCAGTGGGCCAAAGAGACCCAGTACTTC.

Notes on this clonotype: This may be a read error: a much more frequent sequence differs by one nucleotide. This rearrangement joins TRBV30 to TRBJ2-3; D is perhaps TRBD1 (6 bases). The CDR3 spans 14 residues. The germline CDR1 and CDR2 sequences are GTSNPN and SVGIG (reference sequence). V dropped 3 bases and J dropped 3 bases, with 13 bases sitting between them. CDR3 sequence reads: CAWRGRGRTDTQYF. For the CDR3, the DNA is TGTGCCTGGAGGGGCAGGGGACGGACAGATACGCAGTATTTT.

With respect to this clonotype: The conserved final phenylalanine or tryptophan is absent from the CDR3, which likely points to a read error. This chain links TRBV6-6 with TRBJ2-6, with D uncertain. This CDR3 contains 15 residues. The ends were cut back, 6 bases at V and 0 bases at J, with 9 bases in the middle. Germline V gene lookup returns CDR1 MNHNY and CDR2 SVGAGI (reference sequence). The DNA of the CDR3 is TGTGCCAGCAGCAAAACAGTCTCTGGGGCCAACGTCCTGACTTCC. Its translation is CASSKTVSGANVLTS.

CDR3 sequence reads: CASSQDRGPNYGYTF. The CDR3 region has the DNA TGCGCCAGCAGCCAGGACAGGGGGCCAAACTATGGCTACACCTTC. The J gene is TRBJ1-2, the V gene TRBV4-3, with TRBD1 identical over 11 bases. The CDR3 has 15 amino acids. Trimming cost V 3 bases and J 2 bases; bases outside gene matches: 2. Germline CDR1 and CDR2: LGHNA and YSLEER.

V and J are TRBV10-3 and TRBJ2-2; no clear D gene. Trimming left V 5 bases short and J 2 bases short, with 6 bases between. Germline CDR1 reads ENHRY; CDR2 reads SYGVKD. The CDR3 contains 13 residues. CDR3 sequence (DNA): TGTGCCATCAGTCAGGAAAACACCGGGGAGCTGTTTTTT. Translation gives CAISQENTGELFF.

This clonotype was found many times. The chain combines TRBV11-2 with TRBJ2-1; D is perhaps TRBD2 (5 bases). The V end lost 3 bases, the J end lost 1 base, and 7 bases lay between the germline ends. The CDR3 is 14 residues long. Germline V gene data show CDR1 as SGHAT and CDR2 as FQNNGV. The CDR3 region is CASSLSGSYNEQFF. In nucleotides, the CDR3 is TGTGCCAGCAGCTTGAGCGGATCCTACAATGAGCAGTTCTTC.

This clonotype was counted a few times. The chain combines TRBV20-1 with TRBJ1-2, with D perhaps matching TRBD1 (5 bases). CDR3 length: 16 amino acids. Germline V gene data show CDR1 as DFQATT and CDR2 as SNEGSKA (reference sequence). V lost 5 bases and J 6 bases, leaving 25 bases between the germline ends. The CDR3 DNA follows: TGCAGTGCTGAACGAATACCACCGGGACTTCCCAATGGCTACACCTTC. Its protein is CSAERIPPGLPNGYTF.

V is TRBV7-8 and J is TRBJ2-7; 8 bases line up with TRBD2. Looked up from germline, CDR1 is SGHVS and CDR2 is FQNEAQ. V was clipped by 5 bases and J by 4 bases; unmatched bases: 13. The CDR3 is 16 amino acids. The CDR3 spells CASSLTSGAVHYEQYF. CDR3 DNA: TGTGCCAGCAGCCTCACTAGCGGCGCCGTGCATTACGAGCAGTACTTC. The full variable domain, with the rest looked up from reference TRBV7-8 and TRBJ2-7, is GAGVSQSPRYKVAKRGQDVALRCDPISGHVSLFWYQQALGQGPEFLTYFQNEAQLDKSGLPSDRFFAERPEGSVSTLKIQRTQQEDSAVYLCASSLTSGAVHYEQYFGPGTRLTVT.

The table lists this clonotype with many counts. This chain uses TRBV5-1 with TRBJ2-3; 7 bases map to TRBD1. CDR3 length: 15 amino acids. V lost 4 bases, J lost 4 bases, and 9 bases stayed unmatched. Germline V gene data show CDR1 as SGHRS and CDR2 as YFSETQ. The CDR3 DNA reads TGCGCCAGCAGCATGTCCGGGACAGTACCAGATACGCAGTATTTT. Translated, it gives CASSMSGTVPDTQYF.

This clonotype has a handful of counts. The CDR3 sequence: CASSWGTDYGPLHF. CDR3 sequence (DNA): TGTGCCAGCAGTTGGGGGACAGACTACGGGCCCCTCCACTTT. The chain couples TRBV12-3 or TRBV12-4 to TRBJ1-6, with 7 nucleotides matching TRBD1. The CDR3 extends over 14 amino acids. The V segment lost 4 bases and the J segment 13 bases; nucleotides outside the gene matches: 10.

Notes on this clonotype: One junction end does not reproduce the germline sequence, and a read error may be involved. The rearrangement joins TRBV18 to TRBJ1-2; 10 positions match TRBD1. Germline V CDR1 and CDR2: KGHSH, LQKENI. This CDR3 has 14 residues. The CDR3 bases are TGTGCCAGCTCGCCACGGGGACAGGGGTCGAGCTACACCTTC. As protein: CASSPRGQGSSYTF.

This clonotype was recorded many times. As DNA, the CDR3 is TGTGCCAGCAGTTCCAGAAGCGGGGGGACTACCTACAATGAGCAGTTCTTC. Translating gives CASSSRSGGTTYNEQFF. J is TRBJ2-1 and V is TRBV27; 9 nucleotides line up with TRBD2. V gave up 4 bases and J gave up 2 bases; unmatched junction bases: 9. The CDR3 consists of 17 residues. Looked up from germline, CDR1 is MNHEY and CDR2 is SMNVEV (reference sequence).

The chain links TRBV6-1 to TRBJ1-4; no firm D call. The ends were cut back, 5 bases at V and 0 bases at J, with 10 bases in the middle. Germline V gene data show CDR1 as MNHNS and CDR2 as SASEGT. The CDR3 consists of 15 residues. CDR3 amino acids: CASSSLGSTNEKLFF. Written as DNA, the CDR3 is TGTGCCAGCAGTTCGTTGGGCTCAACTAATGAAAAACTGTTTTTT.

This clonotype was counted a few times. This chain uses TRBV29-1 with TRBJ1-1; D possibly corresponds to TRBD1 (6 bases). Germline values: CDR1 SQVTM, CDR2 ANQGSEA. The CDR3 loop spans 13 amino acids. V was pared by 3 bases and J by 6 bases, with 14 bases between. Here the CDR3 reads CSVDFSGVPEAFF. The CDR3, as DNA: TGCAGCGTTGATTTCTCAGGGGTTCCTGAAGCTTTCTTT. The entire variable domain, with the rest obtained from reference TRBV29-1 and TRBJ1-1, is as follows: SAVISQKPSRDICQRGTSLTIQCQVDSQVTMMFWYRQQPGQSLTLIATANQGSEATYESGFVIDKFPISRPNLTFSTLTVSNMSPEDSSIYLCSVDFSGVPEAFFGQGTRLTVV.

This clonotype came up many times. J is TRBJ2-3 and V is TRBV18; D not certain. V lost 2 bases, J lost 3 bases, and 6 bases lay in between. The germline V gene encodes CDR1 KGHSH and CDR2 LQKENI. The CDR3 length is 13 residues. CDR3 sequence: CASSPGPTDTQYF. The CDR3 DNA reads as TGTGCCAGCTCACCAGGACCGACAGATACGCAGTATTTT.

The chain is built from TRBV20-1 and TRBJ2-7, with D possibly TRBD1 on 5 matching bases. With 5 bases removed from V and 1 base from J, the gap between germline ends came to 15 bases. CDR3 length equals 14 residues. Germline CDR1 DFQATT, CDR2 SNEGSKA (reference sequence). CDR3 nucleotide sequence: TGCAGTGCTTCGGACATTGCCGATTCCTACGAGCAGTACTTC. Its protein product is CSASDIADSYEQYF.

The CDR3 coding sequence is TGTGCCAGCTCACCAAGGGGCACAGGGGGGAGCAATCAGCCCCAGCATTTT. Protein sequence: CASSPRGTGGSNQPQHF. This chain links TRBV18 with TRBJ1-5; 8 positions match TRBD1. V trimming: 2 bases; J trimming: 1 base; junction bases outside the gene matches: 7. Per the germline V gene, CDR1 is KGHSH and CDR2 is LQKENI. This CDR3 has 17 amino acids.

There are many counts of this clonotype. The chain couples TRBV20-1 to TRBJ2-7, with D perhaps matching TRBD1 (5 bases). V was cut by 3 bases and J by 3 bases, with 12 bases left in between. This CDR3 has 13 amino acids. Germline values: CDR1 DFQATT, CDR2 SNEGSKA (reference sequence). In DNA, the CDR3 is TGCAGTGCTAGCCAGGGAAGTATCTACGAGCAGTACTTC. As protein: CSASQGSIYEQYF.

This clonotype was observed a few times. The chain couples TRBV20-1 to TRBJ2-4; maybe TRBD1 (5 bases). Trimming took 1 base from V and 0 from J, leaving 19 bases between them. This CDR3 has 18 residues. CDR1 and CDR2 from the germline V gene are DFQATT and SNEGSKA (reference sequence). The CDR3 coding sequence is TGCAGTGCTAGAGGACAGCCCTTTCCACCTCTAGCCAAAAACATTCAGTACTTC. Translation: CSARGQPFPPLAKNIQYF.

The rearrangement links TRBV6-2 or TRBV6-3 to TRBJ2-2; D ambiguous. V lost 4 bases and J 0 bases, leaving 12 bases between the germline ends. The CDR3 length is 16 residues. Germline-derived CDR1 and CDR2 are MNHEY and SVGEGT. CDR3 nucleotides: TGTGCCAGCAGTTCCCTCAAGTACGCGAACACCGGGGAGCTGTTTTTT. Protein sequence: CASSSLKYANTGELFF.

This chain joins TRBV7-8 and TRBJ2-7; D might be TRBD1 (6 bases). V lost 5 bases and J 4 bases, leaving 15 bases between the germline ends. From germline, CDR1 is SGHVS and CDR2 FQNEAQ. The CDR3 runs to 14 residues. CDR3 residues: CASSPTWGPYEQYF. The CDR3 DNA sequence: TGTGCCAGCAGCCCCACATGGGGGCCTTACGAGCAGTACTTC. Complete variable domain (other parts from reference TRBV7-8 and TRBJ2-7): GAGVSQSPRYKVAKRGQDVALRCDPISGHVSLFWYQQALGQGPEFLTYFQNEAQLDKSGLPSDRFFAERPEGSVSTLKIQRTQQEDSAVYLCASSPTWGPYEQYFGPGTRLTVT.

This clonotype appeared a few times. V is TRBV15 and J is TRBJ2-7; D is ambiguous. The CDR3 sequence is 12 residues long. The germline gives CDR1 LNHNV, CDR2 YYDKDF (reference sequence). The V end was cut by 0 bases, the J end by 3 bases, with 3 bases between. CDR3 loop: CATSRDLYEQYF. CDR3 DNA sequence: TGTGCCACCAGCAGAGATCTCTACGAGCAGTACTTC.

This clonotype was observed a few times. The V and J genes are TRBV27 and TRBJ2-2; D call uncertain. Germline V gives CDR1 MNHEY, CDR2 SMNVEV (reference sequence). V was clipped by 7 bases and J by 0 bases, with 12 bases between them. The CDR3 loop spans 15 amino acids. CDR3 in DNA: TGTGCCAGCACCTCCTATCCCCCGAACACCGGGGAGCTGTTTTTT. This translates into CASTSYPPNTGELFF.

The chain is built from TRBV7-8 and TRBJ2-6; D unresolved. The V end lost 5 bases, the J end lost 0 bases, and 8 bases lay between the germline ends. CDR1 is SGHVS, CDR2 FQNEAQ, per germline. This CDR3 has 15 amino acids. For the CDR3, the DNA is TGTGCCAGCAGCGCTGTTCGCTCTGGGGCCAACGTCCTGACTTTC. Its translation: CASSAVRSGANVLTF.